These 10 T cell receptor beta chains share one sample of origin, sequenced in a study of T cell responses to AZD1222 COVID-19 vaccine. This table comes from immunoSEQ multiplex PCR, and its TCRdb copy is limited to in-frame clones, with some not included. This table has around 97,000 clones, approximately 88% appearing once. Material: peripheral blood, obtained on day 0 of AZD1222 vaccination. The receptors shown here come from an adult in good health.

The gene calls are TRBV2 and TRBJ1-1; D ambiguous. The CDR3 is 14 residues long. Trimming took 2 bases from V and 7 from J, leaving 14 bases between them. Germline-derived CDR1 and CDR2 are SNHLY and FYNNEI. The CDR3 DNA reads TGTGCCAGCAGTGAAATTCTCGCCTCAATTGAAGCTTTCTTT. As protein: CASSEILASIEAFF.

CDR3: CASTPFEGANVLTF. In nucleotides, the CDR3 is TGTGCCAGCACCCCGTTTGAGGGGGCCAACGTCCTGACTTTC. The chain is built from TRBV5-6 and TRBJ2-6; no firm D call. Trimming pared 6 bases from V and 4 bases from J, leaving 11 bases between. Germline values: CDR1 SGHDT, CDR2 YYEEEE. The CDR3 is 14 residues long.

The CDR3 bases are TGTGCCAGCAGTCCCCTCGGCGATGAAAAACTGTTTTTT. As protein: CASSPLGDEKLFF. V and J are TRBV6-2 or TRBV6-3 and TRBJ1-4, with D unclear. Germline lookup yields CDR1 MNHEY and CDR2 SVGEGT. The CDR3 contains 13 residues. V was pared by 5 bases and J by 6 bases, with 10 bases between.

The chain links TRBV11-2 to TRBJ1-6, with 7 bases that match TRBD1. J gave up 8 bases and V 1 base, and 8 bases lay outside the gene matches. The CDR3 length is 16 residues. Germline V CDR1 and CDR2: SGHAT, FQNNGV. In DNA, the CDR3 is TGTGCCAGCAGCTTAGTAGGGTCAGGGGGACATTCACCCCTCCACTTT. Its protein product is CASSLVGSGGHSPLHF.

The chain carries TRBV24-1 and TRBJ2-3, with D perhaps being TRBD1 or TRBD2 (5 bases each). Germline V CDR1 and CDR2: KGHDR, SFDVKD. This CDR3 region has 13 residues. Trimming took off 9 bases at V and 4 bases at J, with 13 bases between the two ends. The CDR3 coding sequence is TGTGCCACCGGGAGACAAGGGGCAGATACGCAGTATTTT. Translation gives CATGRQGADTQYF.

Only one count was recorded for this clone. V usage is TRBV10-3 and J usage is TRBJ1-2; D is undetermined. CDR1 is ENHRY and CDR2 is SYGVKD in the germline V gene. The CDR3 totals 13 residues. Trimming took off 3 bases at V and 3 bases at J, with 8 bases between the two ends. The chain's CDR3 is CAISEGIYYGYTF. The CDR3 coding sequence is TGTGCCATCAGTGAAGGGATCTACTATGGCTACACCTTC.

This chain connects TRBV11-1 to TRBJ1-2; D might be TRBD1 (6 bases). Germline V gene sequence: CDR1 SGHAT, CDR2 FQDESV (reference sequence). This CDR3 has 15 residues. The germline V and J ends were trimmed by 5 bases and 3 bases, with 16 bases remaining between them. CDR3 nucleotides: TGTGCCAGCAGCCCCAGGACAGACTATTACTATGGCTACACCTTC. It encodes CASSPRTDYYYGYTF. The full variable domain, its missing parts supplied by reference TRBV11-1 and TRBJ1-2, is EAEVAQSPRYKITEKSQAVAFWCDPISGHATLYWYRQILGQGPELLVQFQDESVVDDSQLPKDRFSAERLKGVDSTLKIQPAELGDSAMYLCASSPRTDYYYGYTFGSGTRLTVV.

This chain joins TRBV5-5 and TRBJ1-4; D perhaps matches TRBD1 (6 bases). The CDR3 contains 14 residues. Germline values: CDR1 SGHKS, CDR2 YYEKEE (reference sequence). The germline V and J ends were trimmed by 1 base and 8 bases, with 12 bases remaining between them. CDR3 region: CASSLLGAGEKLFF. The CDR3 DNA reads TGTGCCAGCAGCTTGTTGGGGGCCGGGGAAAAACTGTTTTTT. The full variable domain, rest sourced from reference TRBV5-5 and TRBJ1-4, is DAGVTQSPTHLIKTRGQQVTLRCSPISGHKSVSWYQQVLGQGPQFIFQYYEKEERGRGNFPDRFSARQFPNYSSELNVNALLLGDSALYLCASSLLGAGEKLFFGSGTQLSVL.

This clone was recorded once. J is TRBJ2-5 and V is TRBV7-2; D not resolved. Trimming stripped 6 bases from V and 1 base from J, with 9 bases between. The CDR3 is 13 residues long. Germline CDR1 reads SGHTA; CDR2 reads FQGNSA. The CDR3 nucleotides read TGTGCCAGCAGAGTACAATTCCAAGAGACCCAGTACTTC. Its translation is CASRVQFQETQYF.

This clone was counted only a few times. The J gene is TRBJ2-7, the V gene TRBV7-8; D not resolved. The germline gives CDR1 SGHVS, CDR2 FQNEAQ. The CDR3 runs to 11 residues. The V and J ends lost 6 bases and 5 bases respectively, with 8 bases between them. In DNA, the CDR3 is TGTGCCAGCAGTTTCTTCCACGAGCAGTACTTC. It encodes CASSFFHEQYF.